These T cell receptor beta chains were read from a single sample in a study of a mutant IDH1 vaccine in newly diagnosed glioma. Antigen specificity for these receptors is unknown. Sequencing was performed with immunoSEQ multiplex PCR; in TCRdb, only in-frame clones are kept and a portion is missing. The sample has 56,000 or so clones, 78% seen once. This specimen was PBMCs, taken from a glioma patient whose treatment included an IDH1 peptide vaccine. The receptors stem from a woman aged 40 to 50 with glioma. The CDR3 runs from the conserved cysteine through the conserved F or W. D genes are given only for firm matches. Where a row states a size, it is once, few, many or the class of an expanded clone; other rows omit it.

TRBJ1-5	-	-	TRBV5-3	TGTGCCAGAAGCCCCAAACCAAATCAGCCCCAGCATTTT	CARSPKPNQPQHF
TRBJ1-1	-	TRBD1	TRBV5-1	TGCGCCAGCAGCTGGCTCGGACAGGGTAGGATCGGAGGCACTGAAGCTTTCTTT	CASSWLGQGRIGGTEAFF
TRBJ2-7	-	-	TRBV4-3	TGCGCCAGCAGCCAAGAGGCAGGGGTCTACGAGCAGTACTTC	CASSQEAGVYEQYF
TRBJ1-4	-	-	TRBV5-4	TGTGCCAGCAGCTTTGGGACCGAAAAACTGTTTTTT	CASSFGTEKLFF
TRBJ2-1	-	-	TRBV9	TGTGCCAGCAGCGTAACCGGGGGGACAGATGAGCAGTTCTTC	CASSVTGGTDEQFF
TRBJ1-1	-	TRBD1	TRBV7-9	TGTGCCAGCAGCCTCACAGGGGCCATCGGCACTGAAGCTTTCTTT	CASSLTGAIGTEAFF
TRBJ2-5	-	-	TRBV25-1	TGTGCCAGCAGTGGGGACTTGGGAGAGACCCAGTACTTC	CASSGDLGETQYF
TRBJ1-1	-	-	TRBV5-4	TGTGCCCAACGGGGCGAGGAGAACACTGAAGCTTTCTTT	CAQRGEENTEAFF
TRBJ1-2	-	-	TRBV7-2	TGTGCCAGCAGCTTAGCGAACATACTTGGGGGCTATGGCTACACCTTC	CASSLANILGGYGYTF
TRBJ2-1	-	-	TRBV7-9	TGTGCCAGCAGCCGGGACGGGGCCGGTGAGCAGTTCTTC	CASSRDGAGEQFF
TRBJ2-7	-	-	TRBV6-5	TGTGCCAGCAGTAAAGGGCCGGACCTACGCTCGCAGTACTTC	CASSKGPDLRSQYF
TRBJ2-1	-	-	TRBV5-1	TGCGCCAGCAGCTTGGAGGGGCGAGGCTACAATGAGCAGTTCTTC	CASSLEGRGYNEQFF
TRBJ1-3	-	-	TRBV4-1	TGCGCCAGCAGCCAAGTCCCCCGGTCTGCTGGAAACACCATATATTTT	CASSQVPRSAGNTIYF
TRBJ1-1	-	-	TRBV5-6	TGTGCCAGCAGCTGGAGCGACACTGAAGCTTTCTTT	CASSWSDTEAFF
TRBJ2-5	-	-	TRBV9	TGTGCCAGCAGCGCGCTCAGGGGCGTAGAGACCCAGTACTTC	CASSALRGVETQYF
TRBJ2-3	-	TRBD1	TRBV29-1	TGCAGCGCCAGAGACAGGGGCACAGATACGCAGTATTTT	CSARDRGTDTQYF
TRBJ2-5	-	-	TRBV7-3	TGTGCCAGCAGCTTACGCAGGGAAGAGACCCAGTACTTC	CASSLRREETQYF
TRBJ2-1	-	-	TRBV11-3	TGTGCCAGCAGCTCCGGGGCGAGGGGGAATGAGCAGTTCTTC	CASSSGARGNEQFF
TRBJ2-1	-	-	TRBV9	TGTGCCAGCAGCGTAGCTCGGGGGGCCCGGGAGCAGTTCTTC	CASSVARGAREQFF
TRBJ2-7	-	TRBD2	TRBV2	TGTGCCAGCAGAACCGGGACTAGCGACCACGAGCAGTACTTC	CASRTGTSDHEQYF
TRBJ1-1	-	-	TRBV30	TGTGCCTGGAGTGTACGGGTGACGAACACTGAAGCTTTCTTT	CAWSVRVTNTEAFF
TRBJ2-1	-	TRBD2	TRBV5-1	TGCGCCAGCAGCCAAACTAGCGGGGGTACTTATGAGCAGTTCTTC	CASSQTSGGTYEQFF
TRBJ1-1	-	-	TRBV6-1	TGTGCCAGCACCAGGGGGAACACTGAAGCTTTCTTT	CASTRGNTEAFF
TRBJ1-2	-	-	TRBV29-1	TGCAGCGCATTATATTCTAACTATGGCTACACCTTC	CSALYSNYGYTF
TRBJ1-1	few	-	TRBV30	TGTGCCTGGAGTCCGGAAAGGGCAGGAGGAGCTTTCTTT	CAWSPERAGGAFF
TRBJ1-1	-	TRBD1	TRBV2	TGTGCCAGCAGTCAAGGGGGCTACACTGAAGCTTTCTTT	CASSQGGYTEAFF
TRBJ2-7	-	-	TRBV18	TGTGCCAGCTCACCAATGTCCGGGGCCTACGAGCAGTACTTC	CASSPMSGAYEQYF
TRBJ1-4	-	-	TRBV6-6	TGTGCCAGCAGTTACTCGAAAACAGATTGGATTGAAAAACTGTTTTTT	CASSYSKTDWIEKLFF
TRBJ1-2	-	-	TRBV5-4	TGTGCCAGCAGCTTGTCAGCGTATGGCTACACCTTC	CASSLSAYGYTF
TRBJ1-6	-	-	TRBV5-1	TGCGCCAGCCGGTCTTCGGATATATCACCCCTCCACTTT	CASRSSDISPLHF
TRBJ2-7	-	TRBD1	TRBV7-8	TGTGCCAGCAGCCGCGGACAGGGCAGCTCCTACGAGCAGTACTTC	CASSRGQGSSYEQYF
TRBJ1-6	-	TRBD1	TRBV9	TGTGCCAGCAGCGGGGACAGGGGCTATAATTCACCCCTCCACTTT	CASSGDRGYNSPLHF
TRBJ1-6	-	TRBD1	TRBV7-6	TGTGCCAGCAGCTCAGGACAGGGTTTCAATAATTCACCCCTCCACTTT	CASSSGQGFNNSPLHF
TRBJ2-1	-	TRBD2	TRBV9	TGTGCCAGCAGCGGGCAGCGGGGGGGCTACAATGAGCAGTTCTTC	CASSGQRGGYNEQFF
TRBJ1-2	-	TRBD1	TRBV30	TGTGCCTGGACCCTAACTAGGACAGGCAGCTATGGCTACACCTTC	CAWTLTRTGSYGYTF
TRBJ1-2	-	-	TRBV27	TGTGCCAGCAGCCCTACGGGGTTGCGTGGCTACACCTTC	CASSPTGLRGYTF
TRBJ2-7	-	TRBD1	TRBV7-9	TGTGCCAGCACCTTCAACCCCGGGACAGGTATCTACGAGCAGTACTTC	CASTFNPGTGIYEQYF
TRBJ2-3	-	TRBD2	TRBV4-1	TGCGCCAGCAGCCGGCTCCTAGCGGGGGCCGTCACAGATACGCAGTATTTT	CASSRLLAGAVTDTQYF
TRBJ2-1	-	TRBD2	TRBV29-1	TGCAGCGTTGAGGGACTAGCGGGGGAGGTGGGGAATGAGCAGTTCTTC	CSVEGLAGEVGNEQFF
TRBJ1-1	-	TRBD1	TRBV7-2	TGTGCCAGCAGCTTAGCTCGACAGGGGGAAGGATGGATGAACACTGAAGCTTTCTTT	CASSLARQGEGWMNTEAFF
TRBJ2-5	-	TRBD2	TRBV5-1	TGCGCCAGCAATTTAGCGGGGGAAGAGACCCAGTACTTC	CASNLAGEETQYF
TRBJ2-7	-	-	TRBV7-9	TGTGCCAGCGGCGGGGCCTCAGGGTTTGAGCAGTACTTC	CASGGASGFEQYF
TRBJ2-2	-	-	TRBV5-4	TGTGCCAGCAGCTTATCAGGGAAGAGCACCGGGGAGCTGTTTTTT	CASSLSGKSTGELFF
TRBJ1-4	-	TRBD1	TRBV7-2	TGTGCCAGCAGTCTGGACAGGGGAGATGAAAAACTGTTTTTT	CASSLDRGDEKLFF
TRBJ1-2	-	TRBD1	TRBV7-2	TGTGCCAGCAGTTTGACAGGGCCCAGTGGCTACACCTTC	CASSLTGPSGYTF
TRBJ1-1	few	-	TRBV2	TGTGCCAGCAGTTATGGGCAGGACACTGAAGCTTTCTTT	CASSYGQDTEAFF
TRBJ1-1	-	TRBD1	TRBV6-5	TGTGCCAGCAGTCTCATTCAGGGGGATTGGGCTTTCTTT	CASSLIQGDWAFF
TRBJ2-5	once	TRBD2	TRBV6-1	TGTGCCAGCAGTGAAGCCCTAGCGGGGATCCAAGAGACCCAGTACTTC	CASSEALAGIQETQYF
TRBJ1-2	-	-	TRBV6-1	TGTGCCAGCAGTGAATCAGGACGGCCGCTCTATGGCTACACCTTC	CASSESGRPLYGYTF
TRBJ1-2	-	TRBD1	TRBV6-6	TGTGCCAGCAGTCCGACAGGGGGCGGTGGCTACACCTTC	CASSPTGGGGYTF
TRBJ2-7	-	-	TRBV27	TGTGCCAGCAGTTCTTTTAATAGGGGATCCGAGCAGTACTTC	CASSSFNRGSEQYF
TRBJ1-2	-	TRBD1	TRBV5-1	TGCGCCAGCAGCTACGCACTGCCAGGGGGCGCGGGTGGCTACACCTTC	CASSYALPGGAGGYTF
TRBJ1-2	-	-	TRBV30	TGTGCCTGGATTAAACCGCCCCCGGGGAGCTATGGCTACACCTTC	CAWIKPPPGSYGYTF